One and the same sample provided the 23 T cell receptor beta chains below, sequenced in a study of T cells in Graves' hyperthyroidism and ophthalmopathy. What was amplified from RNA transcripts were TCR beta CDR3 regions. During a first-round RT-PCR of the TCR CDR3, the HTBI primer set was used. Each CDR3 protein gets one entry after TCRdb re-called the multiplex PCR reads with MiXCR. The sample holds some 350,000 distinct CDR3 sequences, approximately 14% seen once. The sequencing sample was made of blood. The receptor set was obtained from a woman in her late teens or twenties with Graves' hyperthyroidism that later progressed to Graves' ophthalmopathy.

This clonotype has at least ten counts. The gene calls are TRBV20-1 and TRBJ1-5; D is perhaps TRBD1 (5 bases). The germline V and J ends were trimmed by 0 bases and 7 bases, with 16 bases remaining between them. Germline values: CDR1 DFQATT, CDR2 SNEGSKA (reference sequence). The CDR3 has 15 residues. The CDR3 here is CSARDIGDSRQPQHF. CDR3 sequence (DNA): TGCAGTGCTAGAGATATTGGTGACAGTCGACAGCCCCAGCATTTT.

This chain links TRBV27 with TRBJ2-7; D might be TRBD2 (6 bases). The CDR3 runs 15 residues. Per germline, CDR1 MNHEY and CDR2 SMNVEV (reference sequence). The V gene lost 8 bases and the J gene lost 2 bases, with 19 bases spanning the gap. The CDR3 loop reads CASRGGTFPTYEQYF. DNA of the CDR3: TGTGCCAGCCGGGGCGGGACTTTTCCCACCTACGAGCAGTACTTC.

At least ten counts were recorded for this clonotype. The chain has TRBV29-1 and TRBJ2-5; D possibly matches TRBD1 or TRBD2 (5 bases each). The V gene's germline CDR1 is SQVTM and CDR2 ANQGSEA. V dropped 4 bases and J dropped 1 base, with 10 bases sitting between them. The CDR3 covers 13 residues. CDR3 sequence reads: CSVGGTVQETQYF. CDR3 DNA sequence: TGCAGCGTTGGGGGGACGGTCCAAGAGACCCAGTACTTC.

This clonotype was counted many times. The rearrangement joins TRBV28 to TRBJ2-3; 10 bases are shared with TRBD2. Germline V gene sequence: CDR1 MDHEN, CDR2 SYDVKM. With V trimmed by 5 bases and J by 3 bases, 5 bases remained unmatched. The CDR3 runs to 15 residues. CDR3 amino acids: CASSASGSGTDTQYF. CDR3 nucleotides: TGTGCCAGCAGTGCTAGCGGGAGTGGTACAGATACGCAGTATTTT. The full variable domain, completed using reference TRBV28 and TRBJ2-3, is DVKVTQSSRYLVKRTGEKVFLECVQDMDHENMFWYRQDPGLGLRLIYFSYDVKMKEKGDIPEGYSVSREKKERFSLILESASTNQTSMYLCASSASGSGTDTQYFGPGTRLTVL.

This clonotype has ten or more counts. V is TRBV27 and J is TRBJ1-4, with a possible D match to TRBD1 (6 bases). CDR1 and CDR2 (germline): MNHEY, SMNVEV (reference sequence). The CDR3 has 15 residues. The ends were cut back, 3 bases at V and 4 bases at J, with 12 bases in the middle. CDR3 protein: CASSLGGGLNEKLFF. Here the CDR3 DNA reads TGTGCCAGCAGTTTGGGGGGGGGCCTTAATGAAAAACTGTTTTTT.

The table lists this clonotype with many counts. The genes are TRBV28 and TRBJ2-7; 8 bases align to TRBD1. CDR1 MDHEN and CDR2 SYDVKM come from the germline V gene. J lost 4 bases, V lost 4 bases, and 6 bases had no gene match. The CDR3 loop spans 14 amino acids. The DNA for the CDR3 is TGTGCCAGCAGTTATGGGACAGGTGGGTACGAGCAGTACTTC. Its protein product is CASSYGTGGYEQYF.

This clonotype was recorded many times. V is TRBV5-1 and J is TRBJ1-1; the match to TRBD1 covers 8 bases. This CDR3 is 14 amino acids long. Germline-derived CDR1 and CDR2 are SGHRS and YFSETQ. V was clipped by 4 bases and J by 5 bases; unmatched bases: 7. The CDR3 loop reads CASSVGTGGTEAFF. The CDR3 DNA reads TGCGCCAGCAGCGTCGGAACAGGGGGAACTGAAGCTTTCTTT.

This clonotype showed up just a few times. The rearrangement uses TRBV12-3 or TRBV12-4 and TRBJ1-5; TRBD1 agrees at 8 bases. This CDR3 is built from 17 residues. Trimming cost V 1 base and J 9 bases; bases outside gene matches: 14. The CDR3 sequence is CASSLESAGQGFRPQHF. The CDR3 region has the DNA TGTGCCAGCAGTTTAGAGTCGGCAGGACAGGGCTTTCGGCCCCAGCATTTT.

This clonotype was detected many times. The J gene is TRBJ1-5, the V gene TRBV6-1; D is uncertain. Trimming cost V 6 bases and J 2 bases, with 11 bases left between them. Germline V lookup: CDR1 MNHNS, CDR2 SASEGT. The CDR3 is made up of 14 amino acids. CDR3 nucleotide sequence: TGTGCCAGCAGCGTTCCCGGGGGCAATCAGCCCCAGCATTTT. It translates to CASSVPGGNQPQHF.

In this sample, this clonotype turned up many times. The rearrangement uses TRBV28 and TRBJ2-7, with D perhaps TRBD2 (6 bases). Germline CDR1 MDHEN, CDR2 SYDVKM. The length of the CDR3 is 14 residues. The V gene lost 3 bases and the J gene lost 3 bases, with 12 bases spanning the gap. CDR3 coding DNA: TGTGCCAGCAGTTTCGCGGGGCAGAGCTACGAGCAGTACTTC. Translated, it gives CASSFAGQSYEQYF.

On this clonotype: Possible read error: a much larger clone is one base away. Likely a read error: the CDR3 ends without its conserved phenylalanine or tryptophan. The chain carries TRBV7-9 and TRBJ1-1, with 12 bases fitting TRBD1. CDR3 length: 12 residues. V lost 10 bases to trimming and J lost 10 bases; unmatched junction nucleotides: 7. The germline CDR1 and CDR2 sequences are SEHNR and FQNEAQ (reference sequence). For the CDR3, the DNA is TGTGCCATTCTCCGGGACAGGGGGCGAGCTTTCCTT. Its translation: CAILRDRGRAFL.

This clonotype came up many times. This chain connects TRBV27 to TRBJ2-1; TRBD1 or TRBD2 may be the D gene (6 bases each). This CDR3 is built from 16 residues. Germline lookup yields CDR1 MNHEY and CDR2 SMNVEV (reference sequence). Trimming removed 4 bases from V and 0 bases from J, with 13 bases in between. DNA of the CDR3: TGTGCCAGCAGTTCCGGGGGCATTCTCTCCTACAATGAGCAGTTCTTC. It is translated as CASSSGGILSYNEQFF.

This clonotype was detected ten times or more. The CDR3 spells CSARPPGQGYEQYF. As DNA, the CDR3 is TGCAGTGCTAGACCCCCGGGACAGGGTTACGAGCAGTACTTC. This sequence joins TRBV20-1 and TRBJ2-7, with 9 bases matching TRBD1. Germline CDR1 DFQATT, CDR2 SNEGSKA (reference sequence). J gave up 4 bases and V 2 bases, and 6 bases lay outside the gene matches. The CDR3 length is 14 residues.

V usage is TRBV4-1 and J usage is TRBJ2-5, with D perhaps TRBD1 (6 bases). The CDR3 sequence is 14 residues long. Trimming removed 0 bases from V and 4 bases from J, with 9 bases in between. Germline CDR1 is MGHRA and CDR2 is YSYEKL. The CDR3 loop reads CASSQDVDRETQYF. In nucleotides, the CDR3 is TGCGCCAGCAGCCAAGATGTGGACAGAGAGACCCAGTACTTC.

There are a few counts of this clonotype. The chain uses TRBV6-6 and TRBJ2-1; no definite D call. Deletions cut 2 bases from V and 3 bases from J, with 11 bases between. Germline V lookup: CDR1 MNHNY, CDR2 SVGAGI (reference sequence). This CDR3 spans 15 amino acids. In nucleotides, the CDR3 is TGTGCCAGCAGTTACCCGGCGGAGCGCTACAATGAGCAGTTCTTC. Translating gives CASSYPAERYNEQFF.

This clonotype appeared many times. V gene TRBV5-5 combines with J gene TRBJ2-1; perhaps D is TRBD1 or TRBD2 (5 bases each). CDR3 size: 14 residues. The ends were cut back, 5 bases at V and 2 bases at J, with 11 bases in the middle. Germline V gene sequence: CDR1 SGHKS, CDR2 YYEKEE (reference sequence). CDR3 sequence: CASRVRETYNEQFF. The CDR3 DNA follows: TGTGCCAGCAGGGTCAGGGAGACCTACAATGAGCAGTTCTTC.

The chain employs TRBV6-1 and TRBJ1-2; unclear D gene. V gave up 3 bases and J gave up 5 bases, with 13 bases separating them. Germline CDR1 and CDR2: MNHNS and SASEGT. This CDR3 contains 14 residues. CDR3 bases: TGTGCCAGCAGTGACGCTCTCGGCCATTATGGCTACACCTTC. Translated, it gives CASSDALGHYGYTF.

Comments on this clonotype: A single base separates this from a much larger clone, so it may be a read error. The chain uses TRBV27 and TRBJ2-1, with 10 bases matching TRBD2. Trimming removed 8 bases from V and 6 bases from J; junction bases left unmatched: 10. The CDR3 length is 15 residues. CDR1 MNHEY and CDR2 SMNVEV come from the germline V gene (reference sequence). In DNA, the CDR3 is TGTGCCAGCGGAAGAGCGGGAGGGCCGTGCAATGAGCAGTTCTTC. Amino acids: CASGRAGGPCNEQFF.

This clonotype was observed at least ten times. The chain couples TRBV6-5 to TRBJ1-2; no definite D call. The CDR3 has 14 amino acids. CDR1 is MNHEY and CDR2 is SVGAGI in the germline V gene. Trimming removed 3 bases at V and 6 bases at J, with 14 bases between. The CDR3 coding sequence is TGTGCCAGCAGTTATGACAAGGGTCGGGATGGCTACACCTTC. Translation gives CASSYDKGRDGYTF.

This clonotype was picked up many times. The chain joins TRBV5-4 to TRBJ2-3, with TRBD2 as a possible D gene (5 bases). Trimming stripped 3 bases from V and 0 bases from J, with 8 bases between. The CDR3 extends over 14 amino acids. Germline CDR1 reads SGHNT; CDR2 reads YYREEE (reference sequence). CDR3 in amino acids: CASSYSESTDTQYF. CDR3 DNA: TGTGCCAGCAGCTATAGCGAAAGCACAGATACGCAGTATTTT.

In its sample, this clonotype was seen many times. CDR3 nucleotides: TGTGCCACCAGCAGAGATCGCGTTTCCAAAAACATTCAGTACTTC. As protein: CATSRDRVSKNIQYF. The chain combines TRBV15 with TRBJ2-4; D is ambiguous. The length of the CDR3 is 15 residues. Trimming stripped 0 bases from V and 2 bases from J, with 8 bases between. Germline V CDR1 and CDR2: LNHNV, YYDKDF (reference sequence). Drawing the rest from reference TRBV15 and TRBJ2-4, the complete variable domain is DAMVIQNPRYQVTQFGKPVTLSCSQTLNHNVMYWYQQKSSQAPKLLFHYYDKDFNNEADTPDNFQSRRPNTSFCFLDIRSPGLGDTAMYLCATSRDRVSKNIQYFGAGTRLSVL.

This clonotype was picked up a small number of times. The chain carries TRBV28 and TRBJ2-7; 8 bases match TRBD1. Per germline, CDR1 MDHEN and CDR2 SYDVKM. V shed 6 bases and J 7 bases; nucleotides not matched to a gene: 14. The CDR3 extends over 15 amino acids. CDR3 DNA sequence: TGTGCCAGCAGGGATCCCGGGACAGGTCCCTGGGAGCAGTACTTC. Translation gives CASRDPGTGPWEQYF.

The V gene is TRBV6-1, the J gene TRBJ1-1; D might be TRBD1 (5 bases). The V gene's germline CDR1 is MNHNS and CDR2 SASEGT. V was clipped by 5 bases and J by 1 base, with 14 bases between them. This CDR3 has 15 amino acids. The CDR3 nucleotides are TGTGCCAGCAGTTCTACCGTCGACAGGAACACTGAAGCTTTCTTT. Encoded protein: CASSSTVDRNTEAFF.